What follows is one T cell receptor beta chain and its context. Its matching antigen is unknown. Mismatch with germline at one junction end may stem from a read error. The germline gives CDR1 SEHNR, CDR2 FQNEAQ (reference sequence). The CDR3 has 14 amino acids. The PCR employed 60 Vbeta primers together with 13 Jbeta primers. TCRdb's copy holds only in-frame clones and misses some; the assay was immunoSEQ multiplex PCR. The repertoire holds 100,000 or so clones, with about four fifths as singletons. This sample was taken from a study of cytomegalovirus exposure and HLA in healthy donors. Study-wide findings and caveats: Analyses of presence/absence relied on an assumption of roughly uniform sequencing depth across donors. In vitro assays verified that a few CMV-associated chains recognized CMV antigens specifically. As a later analysis showed, several of the most significant clusters appeared to be linked to common viral pathogens. A list of 150 to 200 TCR beta chains associated with cytomegalovirus was given.

The sequence was obtained from a woman aged 40 to 50 in good health and CMV-seronegative. The chain has TRBV7-9 and TRBJ1-2; D is uncertain. The sequenced sample consisted of PBMCs. The CDR3 sequence is CSSSLVVEDYGYTF. CDR3 in DNA: TGTTCCAGCAGCTTAGTAGTGGAGGACTATGGCTACACCTTC.